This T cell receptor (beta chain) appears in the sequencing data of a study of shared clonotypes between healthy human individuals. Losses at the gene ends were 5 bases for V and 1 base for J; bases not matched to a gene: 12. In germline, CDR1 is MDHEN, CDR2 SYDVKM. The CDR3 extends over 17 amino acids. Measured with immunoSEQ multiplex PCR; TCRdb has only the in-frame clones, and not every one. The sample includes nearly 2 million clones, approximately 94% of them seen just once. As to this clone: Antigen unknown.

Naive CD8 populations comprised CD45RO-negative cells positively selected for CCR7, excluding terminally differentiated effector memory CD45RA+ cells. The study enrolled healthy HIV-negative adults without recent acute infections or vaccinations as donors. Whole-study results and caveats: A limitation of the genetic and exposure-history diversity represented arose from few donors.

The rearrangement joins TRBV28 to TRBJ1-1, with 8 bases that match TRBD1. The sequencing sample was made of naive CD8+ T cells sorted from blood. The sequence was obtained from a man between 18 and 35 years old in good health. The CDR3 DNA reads TGTGCCAGCAGTCTTAATCTCGAACAGGGGGAGAACACTGAAGCTTTCTTT. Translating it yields CASSLNLEQGENTEAFF.